Following are 13 T cell receptor beta chains from one sample sequenced in a study of CD8 T cells in ankylosing spondylitis. TCRdb reprocessed the 5' RACE reads via MiXCR and lists one record per CDR3 protein. There are 200,000 to 300,000 distinct CDR3 sequences in the sample; roughly a quarter occur only once, and approximately 0.61% lies in the top ten. The sequencing input was blood, either unsorted or a sorted T cell fraction (not recorded which). The receptors come from a male donor with ankylosing spondylitis or in good health (not recorded which).

The chain is built from TRBV20-1 and TRBJ2-7; possible D gene TRBD2, 5 bases. Germline V CDR1 and CDR2: DFQATT, SNEGSKA (reference sequence). CDR3 length equals 14 residues. V was shortened by 5 bases and J by 4 bases, with 18 bases between the two germline ends. CDR3 sequence reads: CSAQIPGKTYEQYF. Written as DNA, the CDR3 is TGCAGTGCTCAGATCCCGGGGAAGACTTACGAGCAGTACTTC.

The J gene is TRBJ2-3, the V gene TRBV4-2; 8 bases line up with TRBD1. CDR3 length: 15 residues. The ends lost 4 bases at V and 7 bases at J; junction bases unmatched: 10. In germline, CDR1 is LGHNA, CDR2 YNFKEQ. CDR3 loop: CASSPAGTGSNTQYF. The CDR3 region has the DNA TGTGCCAGCAGCCCCGCCGGGACAGGTAGTAATACGCAGTATTTT.

This clonotype has at least ten counts. The genes are TRBV20-1 and TRBJ2-1; D is ambiguous. The germline V gene encodes CDR1 DFQATT and CDR2 SNEGSKA (reference sequence). The CDR3 is 16 residues long. V gave up 3 bases and J gave up 0 bases, with 15 bases separating them. The chain's CDR3 is CSASSSTSPSYNEQFF. The CDR3 nucleotides are TGCAGTGCTAGTAGTAGTACCTCCCCCTCCTACAATGAGCAGTTCTTC.

The J gene is TRBJ2-3, the V gene TRBV10-3; TRBD2 aligns across 9 bases. The CDR3 loop spans 17 amino acids. Looked up from germline, CDR1 is ENHRY and CDR2 is SYGVKD. V lost 2 bases and J lost 4; bases outside the gene matches: 10. CDR3 nucleotide sequence: TGTGCCATCAGTGAGCGAGCGGGGGGTCCGAACGCAGATACGCAGTATTTT. Protein product: CAISERAGGPNADTQYF.

This clonotype has a count of ten or more. The chain has TRBV12-3 or TRBV12-4 and TRBJ2-5, with D perhaps TRBD2 (6 bases). The CDR3 loop spans 13 amino acids. Trimming removed 3 bases at V and 5 bases at J, with 10 bases between. CDR3 DNA: TGTGCCAGCAGTTTTTATGGAGGGGAGACCCAGTACTTC. Translation gives CASSFYGGETQYF.

The chain is built from TRBV11-2 and TRBJ1-2, with 8 nucleotides matching TRBD1. J lost 8 bases, V lost 2 bases, and 19 bases had no gene match. Per the germline V gene, CDR1 is SGHAT and CDR2 is FQNNGV. The CDR3 runs 18 residues. Here the CDR3 reads CASSLRSGQGEIGVGYTF. The CDR3 coding sequence is TGTGCCAGCAGCTTAAGATCAGGACAGGGTGAGATAGGCGTAGGCTACACCTTC.

This clonotype appeared a single time. The chain carries TRBV5-4 and TRBJ2-2; perhaps TRBD2 as D (5 bases). From germline, CDR1 is SGHNT and CDR2 YYREEE (reference sequence). Trimming took 7 bases from V and 4 from J, leaving 11 bases between them. CDR3 size: 13 residues. This CDR3 reads CASRNAGTGELFF. The CDR3 region has the DNA TGTGCCAGCCGGAACGCGGGCACCGGGGAGCTGTTTTTT.

Ten or more counts support this clonotype. This chain links TRBV6-1 with TRBJ1-6; D might be TRBD1 (6 bases). CDR3 length: 15 amino acids. Trimming cost V 8 bases and J 0 bases, with 11 bases left between them. Germline CDR1 and CDR2: MNHNS and SASEGT. DNA for the CDR3: TGTGCCAGCGTAACAGGGAGCTCCTATAATTCACCCCTCCACTTT. Its protein is CASVTGSSYNSPLHF.

This clonotype was seen only once. The chain has TRBV11-2 and TRBJ2-1, with TRBD1 as a possible D gene (6 bases). Germline V gives CDR1 SGHAT, CDR2 FQNNGV. The CDR3 is 15 amino acids. With 1 base removed from V and 4 bases from J, the gap between germline ends came to 11 bases. CDR3 residues: CASSLGGTNYNEQFF. CDR3 DNA: TGTGCCAGCAGCTTAGGGGGGACAAATTACAATGAGCAGTTCTTC.

The rearrangement joins TRBV12-3 or TRBV12-4 to TRBJ1-2; D is perhaps TRBD1 (5 bases). The CDR3 is 13 residues long. Trimming took off 4 bases at V and 4 bases at J, with 10 bases between the two ends. CDR3 in DNA: TGTGCCAGCAGTTCGGGACGGGGCTATGGCTACACCTTC. Translated: CASSSGRGYGYTF.

The CDR3 region is CSAREGGQNTEAFF. The CDR3 coding sequence is TGCAGTGCTAGGGAGGGAGGACAGAACACTGAAGCTTTCTTT. J is TRBJ1-1 and V is TRBV20-1; maybe TRBD1 (5 bases). Germline V gene data show CDR1 as DFQATT and CDR2 as SNEGSKA (reference sequence). CDR3 length: 14 amino acids. V was clipped by 3 bases and J by 1 base, with 12 bases between them.

This clonotype was detected only a few times. This chain uses TRBV12-3 or TRBV12-4 with TRBJ1-1, with 9 bases identical to TRBD1. The V and J ends lost 4 bases and 5 bases, in that order; junction bases with no gene match: 5. This CDR3 contains 14 residues. As DNA, the CDR3 is TGTGCCAGCAGTTGGGGACAGGGATCGACTGAAGCTTTCTTT. This gives the protein CASSWGQGSTEAFF.

V gene TRBV6-1 combines with J gene TRBJ2-7; the D gene is possibly TRBD1 (6 bases). This CDR3 comprises 15 residues. Per the germline V gene, CDR1 is MNHNS and CDR2 is SASEGT. V gave up 6 bases and J gave up 3 bases, with 18 bases separating them. CDR3 in DNA: TGTGCCAGCAGCCGCTATTCCGACAGGAGCTACGAGCAGTACTTC. Amino acid sequence: CASSRYSDRSYEQYF.